These 3 T cell receptor beta chains originate from one sample sequenced in a study of beta chain features in type 1 diabetes. Sequenced material consisted of expressed TCRB transcripts (all of the isolated RNA was reverse transcribed). Repertoires were generated with immunoSEQ multiplex PCR, while TCRdb's copy carries only in-frame clones and drops some. The table includes a few hundred thousand clones, 25% to 30% detected once. What was sequenced was central memory CD4+ T cells from blood. These receptors came from a man aged 25 to 40 in good health.

This clone has just a few counts. The rearrangement joins TRBV30 to TRBJ2-1; D unresolved. CDR1 and CDR2 (germline): GTSNPN, SVGIG (reference sequence). The CDR3 consists of 12 residues. Trimming cost V 3 bases and J 3 bases, with 6 bases left between them. The CDR3 nucleotides are TGTGCCTGGAGCCGGATCTACAATGAGCAGTTCTTC. This codes for CAWSRIYNEQFF.

V and J are TRBV30 and TRBJ2-7; no firm D call. The V gene lost 2 bases and the J gene lost 6 bases, with 11 bases spanning the gap. This CDR3 is 12 amino acids long. From germline, CDR1 is GTSNPN and CDR2 SVGIG (reference sequence). The CDR3 bases are TGTGCCTGGAGTCCCCGACTGCGCGAGCAGTACTTC. It encodes CAWSPRLREQYF. The full variable domain, its missing parts supplied by reference TRBV30 and TRBJ2-7, is SQTIHQWPATLVQPVGSPLSLECTVEGTSNPNLYWYRQAAGRGLQLLFYSVGIGQISSEVPQNLSASRPQDRQFILSSKKLLLSDSGFYLCAWSPRLREQYFGPGTRLTVT.

The gene calls are TRBV6-6 and TRBJ2-3, with D unclear. The length of the CDR3 is 14 residues. CDR1 is MNHNY and CDR2 is SVGAGI in the germline V gene (reference sequence). V was shortened by 0 bases and J by 4 bases, with 8 bases between the two germline ends. The CDR3 DNA sequence: TGTGCCAGCAGTTACTCGAACGACGCAGATACGCAGTATTTT. This codes for CASSYSNDADTQYF.